This is a list of T cell receptor beta chains from one sample in a study of T cell repertoires in cytomegalovirus infection. TCRdb re-called the reads with MiXCR, one entry per CDR3 protein. The table shows around 240,000 distinct CDR3 sequences, with approximately 22% occurring only once. What was sequenced was CD8+ T cells from PBMCs. The receptors were sampled from a human donor in good health (CMV status not recorded). Some clones in this sample may be carry-over from other donors' samples. Both conserved end residues are part of each CDR3. The order of the fields is V gene, D gene, J gene, clone size, CDR3 protein, CDR3 DNA. D genes are given only for firm matches. Clone size is not always given. Where it is, it says once, few, many or a class for expanded clones.

V gene: TRBV20-1
D gene: TRBD2
J gene: TRBJ2-1
clone size: few
CDR3 protein: CSARAQRGGGGNEQFF
CDR3 DNA: TGCAGTGCTAGAGCTCAGCGGGGGGGCGGAGGGAATGAGCAGTTCTTC

V gene: TRBV10-3
D gene: -
J gene: TRBJ1-1
clone size: -
CDR3 protein: CAISSAGDTEAFF
CDR3 DNA: TGTGCCATCAGTTCGGCAGGGGACACTGAAGCTTTCTTT

V gene: TRBV19
D gene: TRBD1
J gene: TRBJ1-1
clone size: few
CDR3 protein: CASSRDRGLSEAFF
CDR3 DNA: TGTGCCAGTAGTAGGGACAGGGGGCTCTCTGAAGCTTTCTTT

V gene: TRBV11-2
D gene: -
J gene: TRBJ2-5
clone size: -
CDR3 protein: CASSLVGRARGVGETQYF
CDR3 DNA: TGTGCCAGCAGCTTAGTTGGGCGCGCCAGGGGAGTAGGGGAGACCCAGTACTTC

V gene: TRBV28
D gene: -
J gene: TRBJ1-2
clone size: few
CDR3 protein: CASSLSLVADPYGYTF
CDR3 DNA: TGTGCCAGCAGTTTAAGCCTTGTGGCAGATCCCTATGGCTACACCTTC

V gene: TRBV7-9
D gene: -
J gene: TRBJ1-1
clone size: many
CDR3 protein: CASSSRPPNTEAFF
CDR3 DNA: TGTGCCAGCAGCTCCCGCCCCCCGAACACTGAAGCTTTCTTT

V gene: TRBV7-2
D gene: TRBD1
J gene: TRBJ2-7
clone size: many
CDR3 protein: CASSGQAYEQYF
CDR3 DNA: TGTGCCAGCAGCGGACAGGCCTACGAGCAGTACTTC

V gene: TRBV27
D gene: -
J gene: TRBJ2-4
clone size: -
CDR3 protein: CASSSGGRNIQYF
CDR3 DNA: TGTGCCAGCAGTTCCGGAGGGAGGAACATTCAGTACTTC

V gene: TRBV28
D gene: -
J gene: TRBJ2-1
clone size: few
CDR3 protein: CASRVSSYNEQFF
CDR3 DNA: TGTGCCAGCAGGGTTAGCTCCTACAATGAGCAGTTCTTC

V gene: TRBV7-6
D gene: TRBD1
J gene: TRBJ2-1
clone size: few
CDR3 protein: CASSPGTGVFNEQFF
CDR3 DNA: TGTGCCAGCAGCCCCGGGACAGGGGTGTTCAATGAGCAGTTCTTC